This TCR beta chain comes out of a study of cytotoxic CD8 clonotypes in ibrutinib-treated CLL. Study information: Samples had a mean of around 280,000 productive templates and around 90,000 productive rearrangements. The study's findings and limits: Baseline levels of clonality went above those of age-matched healthy donors and moved with circulating CD8+ T-cell counts.

With regard to this clone: The antigen is unknown.

Germline-derived CDR1 and CDR2 are MNHNY and SVGAGI (reference sequence). With V trimmed by 8 bases and J by 9 bases, 6 bases remained unmatched. The CDR3 is 11 residues long. Depths of 1 in 200,000 to 1 in 1 million T cells were the sequencing target. Profiling relied on immunoSEQ multiplex PCR, and the TCRdb table lists in-frame clones only, not all of them. The sample consists of 150,000 or so clones, 75% to 85% of them appearing once. Sequencing was performed on PBMCs, taken after 36 months of ibrutinib treatment. The chain recombines TRBV6-6 with TRBJ2-7, with TRBD2 matching over 8 bases. The sequence was obtained from a human donor with chronic lymphocytic leukemia. CDR3 bases: TGTGCCAGCGAGACGGGGGGGACGCAGTACTTC. Amino acid sequence: CASETGGTQYF.